The 10 T cell receptor beta chains in this list originate from one sample, sequenced in a study of blood T cell repertoires in COVID-19. Repertoires were generated with immunoSEQ multiplex PCR, while TCRdb's copy carries only in-frame clones and drops some. Found here are roughly 450,000 clones, 90% of them singletons; the top ten hold 0.6%. The sequenced material came from PBMCs or T cells enriched from blood (not recorded which). Every receptor here comes from a man aged 18-30 years who had recovered from COVID-19.

J is TRBJ1-1 and V is TRBV28, with D tentatively TRBD1 (5 bases). CDR3 length: 13 amino acids. Germline assignment: CDR1 MDHEN and CDR2 SYDVKM. Trimming shortened V by 8 bases and J by 3 bases, and 13 bases separated the two germline ends. The DNA of the CDR3 is TGTGCCAGCGGGAGTGCGGGGGACACTGAAGCTTTCTTT. Its translation is CASGSAGDTEAFF. The variable domain in full, completed from reference TRBV28 and TRBJ1-1, reads DVKVTQSSRYLVKRTGEKVFLECVQDMDHENMFWYRQDPGLGLRLIYFSYDVKMKEKGDIPEGYSVSREKKERFSLILESASTNQTSMYLCASGSAGDTEAFFGQGTRLTVV.

The CDR3 region is CASSQEPRGGEKLFF. Here the CDR3 DNA reads TGCGCCAGCAGCCAAGAGCCTCGAGGGGGTGAAAAACTGTTTTTT. V gene TRBV4-1 combines with J gene TRBJ1-4; weak D call: TRBD1 (6 bases). Trimming pared 0 bases from V and 7 bases from J, leaving 12 bases between. The CDR3 has 15 amino acids. Germline V gives CDR1 MGHRA, CDR2 YSYEKL.

The J gene is TRBJ2-1, the V gene TRBV10-3; D may be TRBD1 (5 bases). The germline gives CDR1 ENHRY, CDR2 SYGVKD. The CDR3 spans 12 residues. The V end was cut by 10 bases, the J end by 4 bases, with 11 bases between. The DNA for the CDR3 is TGTGCCACTCGACAGACTTACAATGAGCAGTTCTTC. Residues: CATRQTYNEQFF.

The chain recombines TRBV27 with TRBJ2-1, with 14 bases fitting TRBD2. After removal of 6 bases from V and 4 bases from J, the junction contained 11 bases not matched to a gene. The CDR3 contains 18 residues. Germline V lookup: CDR1 MNHEY, CDR2 SMNVEV (reference sequence). The CDR3 nucleotides are TGTGCCAGCAGAAGAGGGACTAGCGGGAGTTGGGGATACAATGAGCAGTTCTTC. Encoded protein: CASRRGTSGSWGYNEQFF.

V and J are TRBV15 and TRBJ2-1, with 10 bases aligning to TRBD2. V lost 0 bases and J lost 8; bases outside the gene matches: 4. The V gene's germline CDR1 is LNHNV and CDR2 YYDKDF (reference sequence). The CDR3 totals 15 residues. The DNA of the CDR3 is TGTGCCACCAGCAGAGATAGCGGGAGGTTAGATGAGCAGTTCTTC. As protein: CATSRDSGRLDEQFF.

The chain joins TRBV19 to TRBJ1-1; 11 positions match TRBD1. The CDR3 consists of 16 residues. V dropped 4 bases and J dropped 4; count of bases not matched to a gene: 8. CDR1 is LNHDA, CDR2 SQIVND, per germline (reference sequence). CDR3 in DNA: TGTGCCAGTAGTACGGACAGGGGGCGAGGACCCACTGAAGCTTTCTTT. The encoded protein is CASSTDRGRGPTEAFF.

This clone was detected only once. The V call is TRBV19, the J call TRBJ1-5, with 7 bases fitting TRBD1. V was pared by 1 base and J by 7 bases, with 10 bases of the junction left unmatched. CDR3 size: 16 residues. From germline, CDR1 is LNHDA and CDR2 SQIVND (reference sequence). The CDR3 reads CASSIVTGQYGQPQHF. The CDR3 nucleotides are TGTGCCAGTAGTATAGTGACAGGGCAATACGGGCAGCCCCAGCATTTT.

The chain recombines TRBV25-1 with TRBJ1-2; a weak D match, TRBD1 (5 bases). Trimming shortened V by 2 bases and J by 4 bases, and 11 bases separated the two germline ends. The germline V gene encodes CDR1 MGHDK and CDR2 SYGVNS. This CDR3 has 14 residues. The CDR3 DNA reads TGTGCCAGCAGTGAAACCGCTCAGGGCTATGGCTACACCTTC. This codes for CASSETAQGYGYTF.

This chain connects TRBV7-9 to TRBJ2-2; 8 bases match TRBD1. Germline values: CDR1 SEHNR, CDR2 FQNEAQ (reference sequence). The CDR3 loop spans 16 amino acids. The V and J ends lost 5 bases and 0 bases, in that order; junction bases with no gene match: 5. The DNA for the CDR3 is TGTGCCAGCAGCCTGGGGACAGGACCGAACACCGGGGAGCTGTTTTTT. It specifies CASSLGTGPNTGELFF.

Only one count was recorded for this clone. The V call is TRBV9, the J call TRBJ2-7, with 8 bases lining up with TRBD1. CDR3 length: 15 amino acids. Germline CDR1 SGDLS, CDR2 YYNGEE. Trimming took 0 bases from V and 7 from J; bases not matched to a gene: 9. The CDR3 sequence is CASSVAQGDREEQYF. CDR3 sequence (DNA): TGTGCCAGCAGCGTAGCACAGGGGGATCGAGAAGAGCAGTACTTC.